The 10 T cell receptor beta chains below come from one sample, sequenced in a study of blood T cell repertoires in COVID-19. Some clones are missing from TCRdb's copy, which holds only in-frame ones; the method was immunoSEQ multiplex PCR. This sample has approximately 170,000 clones, with about 89% found just once. The sample taken for sequencing was peripheral blood. The receptors derive from a man between 18 and 29 years old who had recovered from COVID-19.

This chain links TRBV5-1 with TRBJ2-7; the match to TRBD2 covers 12 bases. The CDR3 is 15 residues long. Trimming at V came to 3 bases and at J to 4 bases, leaving 5 bases not matched to a gene. CDR1 SGHRS and CDR2 YFSETQ come from the germline V gene. CDR3 residues: CASSSGLAGPYEQYF. CDR3 DNA sequence: TGCGCCAGCAGCTCGGGACTAGCGGGTCCTTACGAGCAGTACTTC.

V is TRBV28 and J is TRBJ1-5; D ambiguous. The CDR3 consists of 14 residues. Trimming shortened V by 3 bases and J by 6 bases, and 12 bases separated the two germline ends. Germline V lookup: CDR1 MDHEN, CDR2 SYDVKM. The CDR3 spells CASSFRGYRQPQHF. Written as DNA, the CDR3 is TGTGCCAGCAGTTTCCGGGGTTACCGTCAGCCCCAGCATTTT.

J is TRBJ2-5 and V is TRBV28, with no clear D. The V end lost 6 bases, the J end lost 5 bases, and 19 bases lay between the germline ends. The CDR3 contains 15 residues. In germline, CDR1 is MDHEN, CDR2 SYDVKM. The CDR3: CASSLLRPNGETQYF. As DNA, the CDR3 is TGTGCCAGCAGCCTATTAAGGCCCAACGGGGAGACCCAGTACTTC.

V usage is TRBV9 and J usage is TRBJ2-3, with D possibly being TRBD2 (5 bases). The CDR3 totals 16 residues. V was clipped by 4 bases and J by 4 bases, with 19 bases between them. In germline, CDR1 is SGDLS, CDR2 YYNGEE. The CDR3 sequence: CASSPPAGSGSDTQYF. The CDR3 nucleotides read TGTGCCAGCAGCCCTCCAGCTGGGAGCGGATCAGATACGCAGTATTTT.

In regard to this clone: This specimen includes other DNA sequences encoding the same CDR3. The V gene is TRBV9, the J gene TRBJ2-2, with 8 bases that match TRBD2. V lost 2 bases to trimming and J lost 6 bases; unmatched junction nucleotides: 3. CDR1 is SGDLS and CDR2 is YYNGEE in the germline V gene. This CDR3 contains 14 residues. The CDR3 bases are TGTGCCAGCAGCGTGGCGGGGGGACCCGGGGAGCTGTTTTTT. The encoded protein is CASSVAGGPGELFF.

V gene TRBV7-6 combines with J gene TRBJ2-5; D not resolved. Germline V gene lookup returns CDR1 SGHVS and CDR2 FNYEAQ. The V and J ends lost 1 base and 5 bases respectively, with 5 bases between them. The CDR3 has 12 amino acids. CDR3 DNA: TGTGCCAGCAGCTTAGATCTCGAGACCCAGTACTTC. This translates into CASSLDLETQYF.

V is TRBV10-3 and J is TRBJ2-3, with D uncertain. This CDR3 region has 13 residues. Germline CDR1 reads ENHRY; CDR2 reads SYGVKD. The V end was cut by 7 bases, the J end by 2 bases, with 10 bases between. In DNA form, the CDR3 reads TGTGCCATCACAGAAAAGATCACAGATACGCAGTATTTT. Translating gives CAITEKITDTQYF.

The chain has TRBV28 and TRBJ2-2; 9 positions agree with TRBD2. The CDR3 is 15 residues long. Germline values: CDR1 MDHEN, CDR2 SYDVKM. After removal of 3 bases from V and 2 bases from J, the junction contained 1 base not matched to a gene. In nucleotides, the CDR3 is TGTGCCAGCAGTTTTAGCGGGAGAAACACCGGGGAGCTGTTTTTT. Translation gives CASSFSGRNTGELFF.

The chain is built from TRBV12-3 or TRBV12-4 and TRBJ2-1; a weak D match, TRBD2 (5 bases). The CDR3 loop spans 11 amino acids. V lost 10 bases, J lost 7 bases, and 11 bases lay in between. The CDR3 DNA is TGTGCCACCTCCGGAGGAAATGAGCAGTTCTTC. Its translation is CATSGGNEQFF.

J is TRBJ2-3 and V is TRBV24-1; TRBD1 matches 7 bases. In germline, CDR1 is KGHDR, CDR2 SFDVKD. V lost 7 bases to trimming and J lost 0 bases; unmatched junction nucleotides: 6. CDR3 length equals 15 residues. CDR3 sequence reads: CATRGWGQSTDTQYF. The CDR3 nucleotides are TGTGCCACCAGGGGTTGGGGACAGAGCACAGATACGCAGTATTTT.